Each of the 28 T cell receptor beta chains below was sequenced from the same sample in a study of tumor-infiltrating lymphocytes in primary liver carcinoma. Priming with a constant-region primer yielded TCR beta cDNA from roughly 0.45 ug total RNA. Three nested multiplex PCR rounds of slightly modified ARM-PCR generated TCR beta libraries. PCR rounds one and two used TRBV1-TRBV30 forward primers with a C-beta reverse primer for approximately 11 cycles each. TCRdb fed the multiplex PCR reads into MiXCR, producing one record per CDR3 protein. This sample has fewer than 200,000 distinct CDR3 sequences; around four fifths occur once, and the top ten carry roughly 20%. For each extraction, RNA and DNA were obtained together from 20-30 mg of unsorted bulk tissue. Sequences were obtained from tumor tissue from primary liver carcinoma. The receptors come from a man aged 35 to 55 with primary liver carcinoma and hepatitis B virus infection.

About this clonotype itself: The CDR3 ends on some other residue instead of the conserved phenylalanine or tryptophan, so this is likely a read error. Because the CDR3's place on the DNA is in doubt, the DNA is left out and the CDR3 is given as listed by TCRdb. The J gene is TRBJ2-4, the V gene TRBV11-1; the table's D call TRBD2 went unverified against the DNA. The CDR3 is 17 residues long, ends included. The germline V gene encodes CDR1 SGHAT and CDR2 FQDESV (reference sequence). CDR3 region: CASSFPGTSGTENIQYL.

A note on this clonotype: This likely comes from a read error, as the CDR3 has no conserved phenylalanine or tryptophan at its end. The rearrangement joins TRBV29-1 to TRBJ2-5; 12 nucleotides agree with TRBD2. The V gene's germline CDR1 is SQVTM and CDR2 ANQGSEA. This CDR3 region has 15 residues. The CDR3 here is CGVQTSGSWAETQYS. CDR3 bases: TGCGGCGTTCAGACTAGCGGGAGTTGGGCAGAGACCCAGTACTCC.

This clonotype has only one observation. The chain has TRBV4-2 and TRBJ1-5; the D gene is possibly TRBD1 (6 bases). This CDR3 comprises 18 residues. Between the trimmed V and J ends, which lost 6 bases and 7 bases, there was a span of 28 bases. Germline V gene data show CDR1 as LGHNA and CDR2 as YNFKEQ. CDR3 amino acids: CASRPHLRGVTGPQPQHF. CDR3 DNA: TGTGCCAGCAGACCCCACCTACGAGGAGTCACAGGGCCCCAGCCCCAGCATTTT.

About this clonotype: Its ends do not fully match the called genes, so a read error is possible. The rearrangement uses TRBV28 and TRBJ1-1; 8 nucleotides agree with TRBD1. The germline V gene has CDR1 MDHEN and CDR2 SYDVKM. The CDR3 contains 13 residues. CDR3 sequence: CVSSYRQGPEAFF. As DNA, the CDR3 is TGTGTCAGCAGTTACCGACAGGGGCCTGAAGCTTTCTTT. Combining the CDR3 with reference TRBV28 and TRBJ1-1 gives the whole variable domain DVKVTQSSRYLVKRTGEKVFLECVQDMDHENMFWYRQDPGLGLRLIYFSYDVKMKEKGDIPEGYSVSREKKERFSLILESASTNQTSMYLCVSSYRQGPEAFFGQGTRLTVV.

As regards this clonotype: An end of the junction differs from the germline gene, which may be a read error. The rearrangement joins TRBV29-1 to TRBJ2-7, with D perhaps matching TRBD1 or TRBD2 (6 bases each). Germline lookup yields CDR1 SQVTM and CDR2 ANQGSEA. The CDR3 runs to 12 residues. The CDR3 coding sequence is TGCAGCGGCGGAACCGGGGGCTACGAGCATTACTTC. Translating gives CSGGTGGYEHYF.

As regards this clonotype: The conserved final phenylalanine or tryptophan is absent from the CDR3, which likely points to a read error. The V call is TRBV6-1, the J call TRBJ2-6, with D perhaps given as TRBD1 or TRBD2 (5 bases each). The germline CDR1 and CDR2 sequences are MNHNS and SASEGT. The CDR3 is made up of 15 amino acids. CDR3 loop: CASGPRGDGVNVLTL. In nucleotides, the CDR3 is TGTGCCAGCGGTCCCCGAGGGGATGGGGTCAACGTCCTGACTCTC.

A remark on this clonotype: This may arise from a read error, as a much more abundant clone is one base away. The chain recombines TRBV5-1 with TRBJ2-3; 8 bases are a match to TRBD2. CDR1 and CDR2 (germline): SGHRS, YFSETQ. CDR3 size: 15 residues. The CDR3 DNA is TGCGCCAGCAGCTGGGTAGCGGGGAGCACAGATAGGCAGTATTTT. As protein: CASSWVAGSTDRQYF.

The chain couples TRBV5-1 to TRBJ2-1; the D gene is possibly TRBD2 (5 bases). The germline V and J ends were trimmed by 0 bases and 4 bases, with 14 bases remaining between them. Germline V gives CDR1 SGHRS, CDR2 YFSETQ. The CDR3 runs 16 residues. In DNA, the CDR3 is TGCGCCAGCAGCTTGGTAGAGGGAGTTACATACAATGAGCAGTTCTTC. It codes for CASSLVEGVTYNEQFF.

The count of this clonotype is one. This rearrangement joins TRBV6-2 or TRBV6-3 to TRBJ1-2, with 7 bases that match TRBD1. Germline V lookup: CDR1 MNHEY, CDR2 SVGEGT. The CDR3 is 11 amino acids. V trimming: 7 bases; J trimming: 8 bases; junction bases outside the gene matches: 4. The CDR3 loop reads CASMQGGGYTF. Here the CDR3 DNA reads TGTGCCAGCATGCAGGGGGGCGGCTACACCTTC.

With regard to this clonotype: A much larger clone lies a single base off, so this may be a read error. V is TRBV6-1 and J is TRBJ2-7; 7 bases are a match to TRBD1. Germline loops: CDR1 MNHNS, CDR2 SASEGT. This CDR3 contains 13 residues. The CDR3 reads CASSATGSYDQYF. CDR3 coding DNA: TGTGCCAGCAGTGCGACAGGGTCCTACGATCAGTACTTC.

In regard to this clonotype: Germline is not matched at one junction end, which may reflect a read error. The chain employs TRBV29-1 and TRBJ2-5, with 12 bases that match TRBD2. There are 16 residues in the CDR3. CDR1 and CDR2 (germline): SQVTM, ANQGSEA. CDR3 in DNA: TGCAGCGCCTACACGACTCCGGGACTAGCGGGTGAGACCCTGTACTTC. Translated: CSAYTTPGLAGETLYF.

The V and J genes are TRBV6-6 and TRBJ2-2; 7 positions match TRBD2. The junction had 9 bases not matched to a gene; V was cut back by 10 bases and J by 1 base. Germline V gene data show CDR1 as MNHNY and CDR2 as SVGAGI (reference sequence). This CDR3 has 15 amino acids. Written as DNA, the CDR3 is TGTGCCACAGGGTGGGACTATAAGAACACCGGGGAGCTGTTTTTT. Protein product: CATGWDYKNTGELFF.

This rearrangement joins TRBV28 to TRBJ1-2; D is perhaps TRBD1 (5 bases). The CDR3 length is 14 residues. Trimming removed 6 bases from V and 10 bases from J, with 21 bases in between. Germline values: CDR1 MDHEN, CDR2 SYDVKM. CDR3 region: CASRAFGRDYNYTF. CDR3 DNA sequence: TGTGCCAGCAGGGCATTCGGCAGGGACTATAACTACACCTTC.

This clonotype was seen only once. Sequence at one end of the junction differs from germline and may be a read error. This chain joins TRBV19 and TRBJ2-1; D is ambiguous. The CDR3 length is 14 residues. The germline V gene has CDR1 LNHDA and CDR2 SQIVND (reference sequence). The CDR3 DNA is TGTGCCAATAGTCGTAGTCCCGCGTCTATTGAGCAGTTCTTC. Translated, it gives CANSRSPASIEQFF.

V is TRBV6-2 or TRBV6-3 and J is TRBJ1-1; TRBD1 is a possible D gene (6 bases). V lost 5 bases to trimming and J lost 8 bases, with 18 bases between them. The CDR3 spans 14 residues. Germline values: CDR1 MNHEY, CDR2 SVGEGT. CDR3 sequence reads: CASSNSTGLTEAFF. CDR3 nucleotide sequence: TGTGCCAGCAGTAATTCCACAGGGCTCACCGAAGCTTTCTTT.

In nucleotides, the CDR3 is TGTGCCAGCAGCCGGGTCGGGGGATTAACGGGAGATAAAAGGTTATATGAGCAGTTCTTC. Protein product: CASSRVGGLTGDKRLYEQFF. V usage is TRBV28 and J usage is TRBJ2-1; maybe TRBD2 (6 bases). The CDR3 has 20 residues. In germline, CDR1 is MDHEN, CDR2 SYDVKM. V was trimmed by 6 bases and J by 8 bases, leaving 35 bases between them.

In this sample, this clonotype turned up a few times. The germline gene is not matched at one end of the junction; a read error may be the cause. V is TRBV28 and J is TRBJ2-1, with 11 bases identical to TRBD2. The CDR3 runs to 18 residues. The germline V gene has CDR1 MDHEN and CDR2 SYDVKM. The CDR3 DNA reads TGTGCCAGCAGTCCCCTCGGAGTAGCGGGAGGGCCCTACAATGAGCAATTCTTC. It translates to CASSPLGVAGGPYNEQFF.

Note on this clonotype: Since the CDR3 does not end with the conserved phenylalanine or tryptophan, this likely comes from a read error. The V gene is TRBV6-1, the J gene TRBJ1-6; no clear D gene. Germline-derived CDR1 and CDR2 are MNHNS and SASEGT. The length of the CDR3 is 13 residues. DNA for the CDR3: TGTGCCAGCAGTGAATTAGGGAATTCGCCCCTCCACTTA. Translation gives CASSELGNSPLHL.

The chain carries TRBV5-1 and TRBJ2-2; 9 bases are shared with TRBD1. The germline gives CDR1 SGHRS, CDR2 YFSETQ. V dropped 5 bases and J dropped 4; count of bases not matched to a gene: 9. The CDR3 runs 16 residues. CDR3 in amino acids: CASRLSWTGATGELFF. The DNA of the CDR3 is TGCGCCAGCAGATTGTCCTGGACAGGGGCCACCGGGGAGCTGTTTTTT.

Comment on this clonotype: At one of its ends the junction is not consistent with the germline gene, which may arise from a read error. The chain carries TRBV4-2 and TRBJ2-1, with 8 nucleotides matching TRBD1. Germline-derived CDR1 and CDR2 are LGHNA and YNFKEQ. The CDR3 runs 16 residues. The CDR3 DNA sequence: TGTGCCAGCAACCGACGGACAGGGTCAGGTGTCAATGAGCAGTTATTC. Translation gives CASNRRTGSGVNEQLF.

In regard to this clonotype: A read error may be the cause here, since a much bigger clone is one base away. The rearrangement joins TRBV19 to TRBJ2-2, with D perhaps TRBD1 (5 bases). Germline lookup yields CDR1 LNHDA and CDR2 SQIVND (reference sequence). There are 14 residues in the CDR3. Written as DNA, the CDR3 is TGTGCCAGTAGTAGCACAGGATCCACCGAGGAGCTGTTTTTT. This gives the protein CASSSTGSTEELFF.

A word on this clonotype: Its ends do not fully match the called genes, so a read error is possible. V gene TRBV29-1 combines with J gene TRBJ2-2; TRBD1 or TRBD2 may be the D gene (5 bases each). The CDR3 is 14 amino acids. The germline CDR1 and CDR2 sequences are SQVTM and ANQGSEA. The CDR3 DNA follows: TGCAGCGTCCTCAGTCCGGGACCCACCTGGGAGTTGTTTTTT. It codes for CSVLSPGPTWELFF.

The chain combines TRBV29-1 with TRBJ2-1, with D perhaps TRBD2 (6 bases). The V end was cut by 8 bases, the J end by 9 bases, with 14 bases between. CDR3 length: 11 residues. The germline V gene has CDR1 SQVTM and CDR2 ANQGSEA. CDR3 sequence: CSWDSGSEQFF. The CDR3 DNA reads TGCAGCTGGGACTCGGGAAGTGAGCAGTTCTTC.

The rearrangement uses TRBV20-1 and TRBJ2-7; tentatively, D is TRBD1 or TRBD2 (5 bases each). This CDR3 spans 12 amino acids. Looked up from germline, CDR1 is DFQATT and CDR2 is SNEGSKA (reference sequence). Deletions cut 3 bases from V and 5 bases from J, with 11 bases between. This CDR3 is CSASREWHEQYF. The CDR3 bases are TGCAGTGCTAGCAGGGAGTGGCACGAGCAGTACTTC.

Points on this clonotype: The conserved phenylalanine or tryptophan normally closing the CDR3 is absent here, so this likely arose from a read error. This chain connects TRBV5-6 to TRBJ2-4, with TRBD2 as a possible D gene (6 bases). The CDR3 loop spans 15 amino acids. Germline V gene sequence: CDR1 SGHDT, CDR2 YYEEEE. The germline V and J ends were trimmed by 6 bases and 0 bases, with 13 bases remaining between them. The CDR3 is CASNMEGLAKNIQYI. CDR3 DNA: TGTGCCAGCAACATGGAGGGGCTAGCCAAAAACATTCAGTACATC.

This chain uses TRBV6-6 with TRBJ1-1; D remains ambiguous. The CDR3 runs 13 residues. Germline V gene sequence: CDR1 MNHNY, CDR2 SVGAGI (reference sequence). Between the trimmed V and J ends, which lost 7 bases and 5 bases, there was a span of 14 bases. For the CDR3, the DNA is TGTGCCAGCAACACGGGGATGACTACTGAAGCTTTCTTT. The encoded protein is CASNTGMTTEAFF.

The rearrangement joins TRBV11-2 to TRBJ2-4; unclear D gene. From germline, CDR1 is SGHAT and CDR2 FQNNGV. The CDR3 covers 15 residues. V gave up 7 bases and J gave up 6 bases, with 19 bases separating them. The CDR3 DNA sequence: TGTGCCAGCATCACTTCGGCGGTAGTCATAAACATTCAGTACTTC. Protein sequence: CASITSAVVINIQYF.

With respect to this clonotype: One end of the junction fails to match germline, which may point to a read error. This chain uses TRBV12-3 or TRBV12-4 with TRBJ2-1; tentatively, D is TRBD1 (6 bases). The CDR3 runs 15 residues. CDR3 residues: CASSPQTGFRNELFF. CDR3 nucleotides: TGTGCCAGCAGTCCCCAGACAGGATTTAGGAATGAGCTGTTCTTC.